The 26 T cell receptor beta chains given below trace back to one sample, sequenced in a study of T cells in Graves' hyperthyroidism and ophthalmopathy. Using RNA transcripts as the source, TCR beta CDR3 regions were amplified. HTBI primers drove first-round RT-PCR of the TCR CDR3. TCRdb used MiXCR to reprocess the multiplex PCR reads, holding one entry per CDR3 protein. The table lists about 400,000 distinct CDR3 sequences, about 15% of them singletons, with 32% in the top ten. Sequences were obtained from blood. These receptors all come from a woman in her twenties or thirties with Graves' hyperthyroidism.

The table lists this clonotype with a few counts. The V gene is TRBV27, the J gene TRBJ1-5, with D possibly matching TRBD1 (6 bases). V lost 0 bases and J lost 4, with 13 bases in between. This CDR3 spans 16 amino acids. Germline CDR1 and CDR2: MNHEY and SMNVEV (reference sequence). In DNA form, the CDR3 reads TGTGCCAGCAGTTTATCCAGGGGTGGACGAAATCAGCCCCAGCATTTT. Protein sequence: CASSLSRGGRNQPQHF.

This clonotype was recorded at least ten times. This chain connects TRBV13 to TRBJ2-2; tentative D call: TRBD2 (7 bases). CDR1 is PRHDT and CDR2 is FYEKMQ in the germline V gene (reference sequence). With 10 bases removed from V and 7 bases from J, the gap between germline ends came to 19 bases. CDR3 length equals 14 residues. This chain's CDR3 is CATAKRDMHGELFF. In DNA form, the CDR3 reads TGTGCCACAGCCAAGCGGGACATGCACGGGGAGCTGTTTTTT.

This clonotype was counted many times. The gene calls are TRBV9 and TRBJ2-7; 7 nucleotides agree with TRBD1. V lost 2 bases, J lost 5 bases, and 7 bases stayed unmatched. Germline values: CDR1 SGDLS, CDR2 YYNGEE. This CDR3 comprises 14 residues. This chain's CDR3 is CASSVGTALDEQYF. DNA of the CDR3: TGTGCCAGCAGCGTGGGGACAGCACTCGACGAGCAGTACTTC.

In its sample, this clonotype was seen a few times. The V gene is TRBV3-1, the J gene TRBJ2-6, with no clear D. V was clipped by 3 bases and J by 1 base, with 13 bases between them. This CDR3 has 17 residues. CDR1 and CDR2 (germline): LGHDT, YNNKEL (reference sequence). In DNA, the CDR3 is TGTGCCAGCAGCCAGGCATCAAGGGTGTCTGGGGCCAACGTCCTGACTTTC. Encoded protein: CASSQASRVSGANVLTF.

Only a few counts were recorded for this clonotype. The chain has TRBV5-8 and TRBJ2-7; 12 bases agree with TRBD2. CDR3 length: 16 amino acids. Trimming cost V 4 bases and J 4 bases; bases outside gene matches: 9. Germline values: CDR1 SGHTS, CDR2 YDEGEE. Written as DNA, the CDR3 is TGTGCCAGCAGCGAAAGAGGACTAGCGGGAATGTACGAGCAGTACTTC. Protein sequence: CASSERGLAGMYEQYF.

V gene TRBV29-1 combines with J gene TRBJ2-7; no reliable D call. The CDR3 is 12 amino acids. In germline, CDR1 is SQVTM, CDR2 ANQGSEA. The V end lost 6 bases, the J end lost 7 bases, and 16 bases lay between the germline ends. DNA of the CDR3: TGCAGCGTCTTCGGTGCCTACAATGAGCAGTACTTC. Its protein product is CSVFGAYNEQYF.

This rearrangement joins TRBV27 to TRBJ1-1; no reliable D call. From germline, CDR1 is MNHEY and CDR2 SMNVEV (reference sequence). V shed 4 bases and J shed 8 bases, with 11 bases lying between them. This CDR3 has 12 amino acids. CDR3 nucleotide sequence: TGTGCCAGCAGTTCTGATCTGGGGGAAGCTTTCTTT. It translates to CASSSDLGEAFF.

The chain joins TRBV5-4 to TRBJ2-7, with D possibly matching TRBD2 (6 bases). Trimming shortened V by 4 bases and J by 3 bases, and 20 bases separated the two germline ends. Looked up from germline, CDR1 is SGHNT and CDR2 is YYREEE (reference sequence). The CDR3 extends over 16 amino acids. CDR3: CASSVDPGTSRYEQYF. The CDR3 DNA sequence: TGTGCCAGCAGCGTAGACCCCGGGACTTCTCGCTACGAGCAGTACTTC.

This clonotype was detected only a few times. The rearrangement links TRBV7-2 to TRBJ2-3; D unresolved. The CDR3 contains 14 residues. The ends were cut back, 1 base at V and 7 bases at J, with 12 bases in the middle. Germline V CDR1 and CDR2: SGHTA, FQGNSA. The CDR3 nucleotides are TGTGCCAGCAGCTTAGTCTTTGGGCCTCATACGCAGTATTTT. It codes for CASSLVFGPHTQYF.

In its sample, this clonotype was seen a few times. The chain links TRBV29-1 to TRBJ1-4; 7 nucleotides align to TRBD1. The CDR3 runs 14 residues. Trimming cost V 6 bases and J 2 bases; bases outside gene matches: 6. The germline gives CDR1 SQVTM, CDR2 ANQGSEA. The CDR3: CSVRDSSTNEKLFF. CDR3 sequence (DNA): TGCAGCGTCAGGGACAGCTCGACTAATGAAAAACTGTTTTTT.

This chain connects TRBV7-9 to TRBJ2-3; 10 positions agree with TRBD2. V lost 6 bases and J lost 6; bases outside the gene matches: 6. Germline assignment: CDR1 SEHNR and CDR2 FQNEAQ (reference sequence). The CDR3 is 14 residues long. In nucleotides, the CDR3 is TGTGCCAGCAGTTCGCTAGCGGGAGAGGATACGCAGTATTTT. Encoded protein: CASSSLAGEDTQYF.

In the case of this clonotype: Its ends do not fully match the called genes, so a read error is possible. The rearrangement links TRBV7-9 to TRBJ1-1, with 7 bases lining up with TRBD1. The CDR3 length is 17 residues. Germline values: CDR1 SEHNR, CDR2 FQNEAQ (reference sequence). CDR3 residues: CASTLPRPGQINTEASF. In DNA, the CDR3 is TGTGCCAGCACCCTCCCCCGACCGGGACAGATTAACACTGAAGCTTCCTTT.

This chain links TRBV28 with TRBJ2-7; D is perhaps TRBD2 (7 bases). The V end lost 5 bases, the J end lost 4 bases, and 12 bases lay between the germline ends. CDR1 is MDHEN and CDR2 is SYDVKM in the germline V gene. The CDR3 is made up of 13 amino acids. The CDR3 loop is CASSRGAGYEQYF. The CDR3 DNA is TGTGCCAGCAGTCGGGGGGCGGGGTACGAGCAGTACTTC. Drawing the rest from reference TRBV28 and TRBJ2-7, the complete variable domain is DVKVTQSSRYLVKRTGEKVFLECVQDMDHENMFWYRQDPGLGLRLIYFSYDVKMKEKGDIPEGYSVSREKKERFSLILESASTNQTSMYLCASSRGAGYEQYFGPGTRLTVT.

This clonotype was seen ten or more times. The J gene is TRBJ2-7, the V gene TRBV28; D gene unclear. This CDR3 is built from 12 residues. Germline-derived CDR1 and CDR2 are MDHEN and SYDVKM. The germline V and J ends were trimmed by 7 bases and 4 bases, with 11 bases remaining between them. CDR3 in amino acids: CASIKLPYEQYF. CDR3 sequence (DNA): TGTGCCAGCATTAAACTGCCGTACGAGCAGTACTTC.

This clonotype was observed at least ten times. This chain links TRBV18 with TRBJ2-7; 9 bases agree with TRBD2. Trimming cost V 3 bases and J 2 bases; bases outside gene matches: 5. Germline V CDR1 and CDR2: KGHSH, LQKENI. This CDR3 region has 15 residues. CDR3 loop: CASSPLAGITYEQYF. The CDR3, as DNA: TGTGCCAGCTCACCCCTAGCGGGAATCACCTACGAGCAGTACTTC.

This clonotype was observed a few times. The chain links TRBV20-1 to TRBJ1-5, with 8 positions matching TRBD1. The CDR3 length is 13 residues. Trimming cost V 2 bases and J 4 bases; bases outside gene matches: 1. In germline, CDR1 is DFQATT, CDR2 SNEGSKA (reference sequence). CDR3 amino acids: CSARRDRNQPQHF. Written as DNA, the CDR3 is TGCAGTGCTAGAAGGGACAGGAATCAGCCCCAGCATTTT.

The chain combines TRBV9 with TRBJ1-3; 7 nucleotides align to TRBD1. CDR3 length: 14 amino acids. The V gene's germline CDR1 is SGDLS and CDR2 YYNGEE. Trimming at V came to 3 bases and at J to 2 bases, leaving 2 bases not matched to a gene. The CDR3 here is CASSGQGAGNTIYF. Written as DNA, the CDR3 is TGTGCCAGCAGCGGACAGGGAGCTGGAAACACCATATATTTT.

This clonotype was observed many times. CDR3 coding DNA: TGTGCCAGCAAAAAGGACAGGTACCAAGAGACCCAGTACTTC. Translation gives CASKKDRYQETQYF. The chain couples TRBV2 to TRBJ2-5; 7 bases are shared with TRBD1. The V segment lost 7 bases and the J segment 0 bases; nucleotides outside the gene matches: 5. The CDR3 runs 14 residues. From germline, CDR1 is SNHLY and CDR2 FYNNEI.

This clonotype was picked up a small number of times. This chain uses TRBV5-4 with TRBJ2-1, with D perhaps TRBD2 (6 bases). The CDR3 has 15 residues. Germline V gene data show CDR1 as SGHNT and CDR2 as YYREEE (reference sequence). Trimming stripped 6 bases from V and 7 bases from J, with 20 bases between. CDR3 nucleotide sequence: TGTGCCAGCATCGATCAACGGGCGGGATGGAATGAGCAGTTCTTC. Residues: CASIDQRAGWNEQFF.

Many counts were recorded for this clonotype. The rearrangement joins TRBV18 to TRBJ2-1; TRBD2 matches 12 bases. From germline, CDR1 is KGHSH and CDR2 LQKENI. This CDR3 has 17 amino acids. V was pared by 3 bases and J by 5 bases, with 8 bases of the junction left unmatched. CDR3 region: CASSPVALAGGNNEQFF. For the CDR3, the DNA is TGTGCCAGCTCACCGGTGGCACTAGCGGGAGGTAACAATGAGCAGTTCTTC.

This clonotype was counted many times. This chain connects TRBV28 to TRBJ2-7; 8 bases align to TRBD1. Germline CDR1 reads MDHEN; CDR2 reads SYDVKM. The J segment lost 2 bases and the V segment lost 5 bases, leaving 8 bases of the junction unmatched. CDR3 length: 15 amino acids. The CDR3 region is CASSTGTGSPYEQYF. The CDR3 bases are TGTGCCAGCAGTACTGGGACAGGTTCTCCCTACGAGCAGTACTTC.

The chain has TRBV11-2 and TRBJ1-1; D uncertain. Trimming removed 5 bases from V and 0 bases from J, with 16 bases in between. In germline, CDR1 is SGHAT, CDR2 FQNNGV. This CDR3 is built from 16 residues. The CDR3 region is CASSQRYGPLNTEAFF. The CDR3 nucleotides are TGTGCCAGCAGCCAGAGGTACGGCCCTCTGAACACTGAAGCTTTCTTT.

This clonotype has a count of ten or more. The rearrangement links TRBV6-1 to TRBJ1-2, with a possible D match to TRBD1 (6 bases). Germline V CDR1 and CDR2: MNHNS, SASEGT. The CDR3 consists of 13 residues. V was cut by 10 bases and J by 0 bases, with 12 bases left in between. This chain's CDR3 is CATEGGTNYGYTF. In nucleotides, the CDR3 is TGTGCCACTGAGGGGGGGACTAACTATGGCTACACCTTC.

The chain has TRBV4-2 and TRBJ1-2, with 8 bases lining up with TRBD1. The CDR3 is 17 amino acids. After removal of 0 bases from V and 0 bases from J, the junction contained 6 bases not matched to a gene. Per germline, CDR1 LGHNA and CDR2 YNFKEQ. Written as DNA, the CDR3 is TGTGCCAGCAGCCAAGATCCCGGGACAGGAGCTAACTATGGCTACACCTTC. Translation gives CASSQDPGTGANYGYTF.

This sequence joins TRBV3-1 and TRBJ1-4; D is uncertain. CDR3 length equals 13 residues. V was trimmed by 7 bases and J by 8 bases, leaving 14 bases between them. CDR1 and CDR2 from the germline V gene are LGHDT and YNNKEL (reference sequence). Here the CDR3 reads CASTAPPGEKLFF. The CDR3 nucleotides are TGTGCCAGCACCGCCCCACCGGGGGAAAAACTGTTTTTT.

With regard to this clonotype: A much larger clone differs from this one at a single base, so this may be a read error. The chain couples TRBV28 to TRBJ2-1; no clear D gene. Trimming took off 3 bases at V and 0 bases at J, with 6 bases between the two ends. The V gene's germline CDR1 is MDHEN and CDR2 SYDVKM. This CDR3 region has 14 residues. For the CDR3, the DNA is TGTGCCAGCAGTTTCGTCAACTCCTACAATGAGCAGTTCTTC. Its translation: CASSFVNSYNEQFF. The full variable domain, completed using reference TRBV28 and TRBJ2-1, is DVKVTQSSRYLVKRTGEKVFLECVQDMDHENMFWYRQDPGLGLRLIYFSYDVKMKEKGDIPEGYSVSREKKERFSLILESASTNQTSMYLCASSFVNSYNEQFFGPGTRLTVL.